Included here is one T cell receptor (beta chain) sequence, with context. The data originate from a study of blood T cell repertoires in COVID-19. Overall study context: Donors in the United States, Italy and Spain gave samples during acute or convalescent COVID-19. The cDNA or gDNA used as material had been derived from T cells, B-cell-depleted T cells, or PBMCs.

A COVID-19 case was met by exposed participants within 2 weeks before study entry. Methods used by the authors: Reference gene primer amplification gave nucleated cell count estimates. Some clones are missing from TCRdb's copy, which holds only in-frame ones; the method was immunoSEQ multiplex PCR. That table supplies the V and J calls and clone size; D and trimming were determined from the DNA. The repertoire holds 150,000 to 200,000 clones, with about 80% as singletons. The clonotype originates from a man between 60 and 75 years old who had been exposed to COVID-19. The sample taken for sequencing was PBMCs or T cells enriched from blood (not recorded which).

The CDR3 DNA is TGTGCCTTCGACGCTACGGGTTGGCTCTATGGCTACACCTTC. This encodes CAFDATGWLYGYTF. This chain links TRBV30 with TRBJ1-2; D call uncertain. Trimming removed 7 bases at V and 4 bases at J, with 19 bases between. Germline V lookup: CDR1 GTSNPN, CDR2 SVGIG (reference sequence). The CDR3 covers 14 residues. Complete variable domain (other parts from reference TRBV30 and TRBJ1-2): SQTIHQWPATLVQPVGSPLSLECTVEGTSNPNLYWYRQAAGRGLQLLFYSVGIGQISSEVPQNLSASRPQDRQFILSSKKLLLSDSGFYLCAFDATGWLYGYTFGSGTRLTVV.